What follows are 11 T cell receptor beta chains derived from one specimen sequenced in a study of beta chain features in type 1 diabetes. Study-wide results and limits: When Type 1 diabetes patients were examined, their TCRB CDR3s proved moderately but significantly shorter in all four CD4+ subsets.

The authors reverse transcribed all of the isolated RNA, so sequencing captured expressed TCRB transcripts. Profiled with immunoSEQ multiplex PCR; TCRdb holds only in-frame clones, not every one. The sample yields 130,000 to 150,000 clones, more than 10% seen once. The antigens these receptors bind are not known. The sample was central memory CD4+ T cells from blood. The receptors stem from a man between 18 and 29 years old with type 1 diabetes.

V is TRBV30 and J is TRBJ2-7; the D is unclear. Deletions cut 3 bases from V and 2 bases from J, with 14 bases between. Looked up from germline, CDR1 is GTSNPN and CDR2 is SVGIG (reference sequence). CDR3 length: 14 amino acids. The CDR3 DNA sequence: TGTGCCTGGAGAGGAATACGGATCACCTACGAGCAGTACTTC. This sequence encodes CAWRGIRITYEQYF.

This sequence joins TRBV28 and TRBJ2-3; D not resolved. Trimming stripped 5 bases from V and 0 bases from J, with 9 bases between. The CDR3 is 14 residues long. Germline CDR1 MDHEN, CDR2 SYDVKM. The CDR3 DNA reads TGTGCCAGCAGTCCTCACCTTAGCACAGATACGCAGTATTTT. Translating gives CASSPHLSTDTQYF.

This clone has just a few counts. The CDR3 DNA reads TGCAGCGGCGGTGGGAGTAGCGGGGTTGGTACGCAGTATTTT. Amino acids: CSGGGSSGVGTQYF. The chain recombines TRBV29-1 with TRBJ2-3; 8 bases fit TRBD2. The CDR3 spans 14 residues. Trimming removed 7 bases from V and 8 bases from J; junction bases left unmatched: 14. Germline lookup yields CDR1 SQVTM and CDR2 ANQGSEA.

This clone was found a few times. This chain connects TRBV6-6 to TRBJ1-2; no reliable D call. Trimming removed 6 bases from V and 7 bases from J, with 18 bases in between. The CDR3 consists of 14 residues. Germline V gives CDR1 MNHNY, CDR2 SVGAGI (reference sequence). This CDR3 reads CASSPGEEVAGYTF. The CDR3 DNA reads TGTGCCAGCAGCCCGGGCGAGGAGGTGGCTGGCTACACCTTC.

The table lists this clone with a few counts. This chain links TRBV5-1 with TRBJ2-1, with D tentatively TRBD1 (6 bases). V shed 4 bases and J shed 10 bases, with 9 bases lying between them. This CDR3 has 11 residues. Germline V CDR1 and CDR2: SGHRS, YFSETQ. The CDR3 loop reads CASSQDREQFF. The CDR3, as DNA: TGCGCCAGCAGCCAAGACAGGGAGCAGTTCTTC.

The table lists this clone with many counts. The genes are TRBV5-1 and TRBJ2-5; D might be TRBD1 or TRBD2, each matching 6 bases. Deletions cut 0 bases from V and 5 bases from J, with 14 bases between. Germline assignment: CDR1 SGHRS and CDR2 YFSETQ. The CDR3 is 15 amino acids. The CDR3 bases are TGCGCCAGCAGCTTGGTGACGGGGGCGGACGAGACCCAGTACTTC. Translation gives CASSLVTGADETQYF.

This clone has only a few counts. The rearrangement joins TRBV18 to TRBJ1-2; a weak D match, TRBD1 (5 bases). Deletions cut 3 bases from V and 8 bases from J, with 13 bases between. CDR3 length equals 13 residues. The germline gives CDR1 KGHSH, CDR2 LQKENI. The CDR3 DNA sequence: TGTGCCAGCTCACCGGACAATTCGGAAGGCTACACCTTC. Translating gives CASSPDNSEGYTF.

The V gene is TRBV5-1, the J gene TRBJ2-2; D might be TRBD2 (5 bases). The CDR3 covers 15 residues. The V and J ends lost 0 bases and 6 bases respectively, with 12 bases between them. The germline gives CDR1 SGHRS, CDR2 YFSETQ. Here the CDR3 reads CASSLGAVGAGELFF. DNA for the CDR3: TGCGCCAGCAGCTTGGGAGCGGTGGGTGCCGGGGAGCTGTTTTTT.

The chain joins TRBV30 to TRBJ1-4; 8 nucleotides align to TRBD1. With 1 base clipped from V and 10 bases from J, the junction kept 8 bases outside the gene matches. The germline V gene encodes CDR1 GTSNPN and CDR2 SVGIG (reference sequence). CDR3 length equals 14 residues. CDR3 amino acids: CAWSGAGGQGKLFF. The CDR3 coding sequence is TGTGCCTGGAGTGGGGCAGGGGGCCAGGGAAAACTGTTTTTT. Together with reference TRBV30 and TRBJ1-4, the CDR3 gives the full variable domain: SQTIHQWPATLVQPVGSPLSLECTVEGTSNPNLYWYRQAAGRGLQLLFYSVGIGQISSEVPQNLSASRPQDRQFILSSKKLLLSDSGFYLCAWSGAGGQGKLFFGSGTQLSVL.

This chain uses TRBV29-1 with TRBJ1-2; TRBD1 matches 7 bases. Germline lookup yields CDR1 SQVTM and CDR2 ANQGSEA. Trimming removed 6 bases from V and 5 bases from J; junction bases left unmatched: 6. This CDR3 is 12 amino acids long. CDR3 sequence (DNA): TGCAGCGTATACTCACAGGGGTATGGCTACACCTTC. Its translation: CSVYSQGYGYTF. The full variable domain, completed using reference TRBV29-1 and TRBJ1-2, is SAVISQKPSRDICQRGTSLTIQCQVDSQVTMMFWYRQQPGQSLTLIATANQGSEATYESGFVIDKFPISRPNLTFSTLTVSNMSPEDSSIYLCSVYSQGYGYTFGSGTRLTVV.

This clone showed up just a few times. The chain combines TRBV12-5 with TRBJ2-7; D might be TRBD1 (6 bases). Per germline, CDR1 LGHNT and CDR2 FRNRAP. With 2 bases removed from V and 0 bases from J, the gap between germline ends came to 11 bases. The CDR3 spans 15 residues. In DNA, the CDR3 is TGTGCTAGTGGTTTGCCGGGACACGACTCCTACGAGCAGTACTTC. This gives the protein CASGLPGHDSYEQYF. Variable domain in full (rest from reference TRBV12-5 and TRBJ2-7): DARVTQTPRHKVTEMGQEVTMRCQPILGHNTVFWYRQTMMQGLELLAYFRNRAPLDDSGMPKDRFSAEMPDATLATLKIQPSEPRDSAVYFCASGLPGHDSYEQYFGPGTRLTVT.